This TCR beta chain came from a study of shared clonotypes between healthy human individuals. The naive CD8 fraction comprised CD45RO-negative cells positively selected for CCR7 and excluded terminally differentiated effector memory CD45RA+ cells. Sequenced by immunoSEQ multiplex PCR; TCRdb stores in-frame clones only, minus some. The table shows approximately 650,000 clones, with nearly 97% occurring only once. This TCR came from a woman aged 25 to 39 in good health. Sequences were obtained from naive CD8+ T cells sorted from blood.

CDR3 loop: CASSSTYAGANVLTF. In DNA, the CDR3 is TGTGCCAGCAGTTCCACATACGCTGGGGCCAACGTCCTGACTTTC. The chain carries TRBV27 and TRBJ2-6, with unresolved D. Germline assignment: CDR1 MNHEY and CDR2 SMNVEV (reference sequence). The CDR3 is 15 residues long. Trimming cost V 4 bases and J 2 bases, with 9 bases left between them.